This entry is about one T cell receptor (beta chain). The antigen is unknown. This CDR3 spans 17 amino acids. Losses at the gene ends were 4 bases for V and 6 bases for J; bases not matched to a gene: 14. Germline lookup yields CDR1 SGHAT and CDR2 FQDESV (reference sequence). The data belong to a study of cytomegalovirus exposure and HLA in healthy donors. Study-wide results and caveats: HLA allele associations emerged for around 15,000 TCR beta sequences in a later analysis, at 0.05 false discovery rate.

Primers: 60 Vbeta forward and 13 Jbeta reverse. Using immunoSEQ multiplex PCR, the repertoire was profiled, and TCRdb retains in-frame clones only, with some absent. The sample shows more than 85,000 clones, 77% of them seen only once. The chain couples TRBV11-1 to TRBJ2-4; 8 bases match TRBD2. The origin of this receptor is a woman between 40 and 55 years old in good health and CMV-seropositive. Sequencing was carried out using PBMCs. CDR3 DNA sequence: TGTGCCAGCAGCTCCGGACTTAGGGGAGCGGGAGCAAACATTCAGTACTTC. This translates into CASSSGLRGAGANIQYF.